The sequence of this T cell receptor beta chain was determined in a study of spatial heterogeneity in lung cancer. General study findings and limits: Mutation tallies in tumors tracked expanded intratumoral alpha and beta TCR counts.

In TCRdb, the 5' RACE reads were re-called with MiXCR into one record per CDR3 protein. Of about 100,000 distinct CDR3 sequences detected, 4% to 4.5% appear once; the ten largest clones hold about 20%. The V end was cut by 0 bases, the J end by 0 bases, with 12 bases between. The CDR3 runs 15 residues. The V gene's germline CDR1 is DFQATT and CDR2 SNEGSKA (reference sequence). The time point: sample taken at primary tumor resection. The donors, roughly 70 patients with untreated early-stage non-small cell lung cancer, provided the samples. Material for sequencing was whole RNA from tumor, nontumor lung or frozen PBMC, left unsorted. This clonotype appeared many times. The antigen remains unidentified.

This clonotype was obtained from a male donor with early-stage non-small cell lung cancer. V and J are TRBV20-1 and TRBJ2-7, with D possibly matching TRBD1 (6 bases). The specimen was lung tumor tissue, collected at surgery. The CDR3 DNA follows: TGCAGTGCTAGAGATTGGGGGACAAGCTCCTACGAGCAGTACTTC. Its translation is CSARDWGTSSYEQYF.